The 25 T cell receptor beta chains below come from one sample, sequenced in a study of circulating tumor DNA in untreated peripheral T-cell lymphoma. This table comes from immunoSEQ multiplex PCR, and its TCRdb copy is limited to in-frame clones, with some not included. The sample contains roughly 8,600 clones, 70% to 85% of which appear only once. Sequencing was performed on tumor tissue. The origin of the receptors is a human donor with peripheral T-cell lymphoma.

V is TRBV4-1 and J is TRBJ2-5; D gene ambiguous. V lost 4 bases, J lost 5 bases, and 11 bases lay in between. The CDR3 is made up of 13 amino acids. Germline V CDR1 and CDR2: MGHRA, YSYEKL. Here the CDR3 DNA reads TGCGCCAGCAGCCCAGAACTGAGGGAGACCCAGTACTTC. Translated, it gives CASSPELRETQYF.

The CDR3 sequence: CASSSGGRTDTQYF. CDR3 nucleotides: TGTGCCAGCAGTTCGGGGGGGAGGACAGATACGCAGTATTTT. The gene calls are TRBV28 and TRBJ2-3; 8 bases agree with TRBD2. V lost 4 bases, J lost 3 bases, and 3 bases stayed unmatched. The CDR3 runs to 14 residues. CDR1 and CDR2 from the germline V gene are MDHEN and SYDVKM.

This chain links TRBV19 with TRBJ1-6; possible D gene TRBD1, 5 bases. Germline values: CDR1 LNHDA, CDR2 SQIVND (reference sequence). CDR3 length: 14 amino acids. V lost 5 bases and J 4 bases, leaving 9 bases between the germline ends. The CDR3 sequence is CASSPGTYNSPLHF. In nucleotides, the CDR3 is TGTGCCAGTAGTCCAGGGACTTATAATTCACCCCTCCACTTT.

This clone occurred once. The chain uses TRBV19 and TRBJ2-1, with unresolved D. The V gene lost 3 bases and the J gene lost 7 bases, with 7 bases spanning the gap. CDR1 LNHDA and CDR2 SQIVND come from the germline V gene (reference sequence). The CDR3 sequence is 12 residues long. This CDR3 is CASSIRNNEQFF. The CDR3 coding sequence is TGTGCCAGTAGTATTCGGAATAATGAGCAGTTCTTC.

The chain couples TRBV9 to TRBJ2-1; no clear D. Trimming cost V 5 bases and J 0 bases, with 9 bases left between them. From germline, CDR1 is SGDLS and CDR2 YYNGEE. This CDR3 has 14 residues. This CDR3 is CASSDGFSYNEQFF. The CDR3 bases are TGTGCCAGCAGTGACGGCTTCTCCTACAATGAGCAGTTCTTC. Supplemented by reference TRBV9 and TRBJ2-1, the full variable domain reads DSGVTQTPKHLITATGQRVTLRCSPRSGDLSVYWYQQSLDQGLQFLIQYYNGEERAKGNILERFSAQQFPDLHSELNLSSLELGDSALYFCASSDGFSYNEQFFGPGTRLTVL.

The chain employs TRBV1 and TRBJ1-2; the tabulated D call, TRBD1, remains unverified against the DNA. TRBV1 is a documented pseudogene. The CDR3 sequence is 14 residues long. Here the CDR3 reads CASSQATGNYGYTF. The CDR3 nucleotides are TGCGCCAGCAGCCAGGCGACAGGGAACTATGGCTACACCTTC.

The chain has TRBV1 and TRBJ1-5; TRBD1 was called by the table and not checked on the DNA. TRBV1 is classified as a pseudogene. The CDR3 loop spans 13 amino acids. Written as DNA, the CDR3 is TGCGCCACTGCAGGGGGAAGCAATCAGCCCCAGCATTTT. Its protein product is CATAGGSNQPQHF.

The J gene is TRBJ1-2, the V gene TRBV30; no firm D call. V was trimmed by 4 bases and J by 3 bases, leaving 9 bases between them. The CDR3 loop spans 12 amino acids. Germline-derived CDR1 and CDR2 are GTSNPN and SVGIG (reference sequence). The CDR3 spells CAWTGKDYGYTF. CDR3 sequence (DNA): TGTGCCTGGACCGGGAAAGACTATGGCTACACCTTC.

The chain uses TRBV19 and TRBJ2-3; TRBD1 agrees at 10 bases. With V trimmed by 5 bases and J by 2 bases, 7 bases remained unmatched. This CDR3 has 16 amino acids. CDR1 LNHDA and CDR2 SQIVND come from the germline V gene (reference sequence). The CDR3 loop is CASSGGTGAHTDTQYF. The CDR3 DNA follows: TGTGCCAGTAGTGGGGGGACAGGGGCCCACACAGATACGCAGTATTTT.

In this sample, this clone turned up once. The chain uses TRBV19 and TRBJ2-1; TRBD1 matches at 7 bases. Trimming removed 3 bases from V and 10 bases from J; junction bases left unmatched: 12. The CDR3 is made up of 15 amino acids. Germline loops: CDR1 LNHDA, CDR2 SQIVND (reference sequence). The CDR3 reads CASSILSTGQGEQFF. DNA of the CDR3: TGTGCCAGTAGTATCCTTTCGACAGGGCAGGGAGAGCAGTTCTTC.

The chain joins TRBV30 to TRBJ1-3; D gene uncertain. V was trimmed by 3 bases and J by 0 bases, leaving 12 bases between them. This CDR3 contains 15 residues. Per germline, CDR1 GTSNPN and CDR2 SVGIG (reference sequence). The CDR3 DNA sequence: TGTGCCTGGAGACGCCGGGTACTCTCTGGAAACACCATATATTTT. Protein: CAWRRRVLSGNTIYF.

The V gene is TRBV6-8, the J gene TRBJ1-6; D remains ambiguous. V was cut by 7 bases and J by 10 bases, with 11 bases left in between. Germline CDR1 is MNHGY and CDR2 is SAAAGT. The CDR3 is made up of 12 amino acids. The CDR3 reads CASNPLRSPLHF. In DNA, the CDR3 is TGTGCCAGCAACCCCTTAAGATCACCCCTCCACTTT.

The genes are TRBV30 and TRBJ1-2; D is undetermined. Per the germline V gene, CDR1 is GTSNPN and CDR2 is SVGIG (reference sequence). V lost 2 bases, J lost 4 bases, and 11 bases lay in between. This CDR3 is built from 13 residues. The CDR3 DNA reads TGTGCCTGGAGTACCGGGTCCTTCTATGGCTACACCTTC. It translates to CAWSTGSFYGYTF.

This clone was recorded once. The chain recombines TRBV18 with TRBJ1-2; D not certain. CDR3 length equals 13 residues. Germline V lookup: CDR1 KGHSH, CDR2 LQKENI. Trimming removed 6 bases from V and 5 bases from J, with 13 bases in between. The CDR3 reads CASSPEARYGYTF. The CDR3, as DNA: TGTGCCAGCTCTCCAGAGGCGAGATATGGCTACACCTTC.

This chain connects TRBV6-8 to TRBJ2-7; 8 bases are shared with TRBD2. V was pared by 0 bases and J by 5 bases, with 6 bases of the junction left unmatched. Germline CDR1 MNHGY, CDR2 SAAAGT. The CDR3 extends over 15 amino acids. The CDR3 DNA sequence: TGTGCCAGCAGTTACTCGCGGGGCGGGGGGAACGAGCAGTACTTC. This encodes CASSYSRGGGNEQYF.

V and J are TRBV11-3 and TRBJ1-1; D not resolved. The V end lost 5 bases, the J end lost 5 bases, and 18 bases lay between the germline ends. Per the germline V gene, CDR1 is SGHNT and CDR2 is YENEEA. The CDR3 runs 15 residues. CDR3: CASSELSLGGTEAFF. As DNA, the CDR3 is TGTGCCAGCAGCGAATTGAGCTTGGGAGGAACTGAAGCTTTCTTT.

This clone is labeled medium-sized. V and J are TRBV2 and TRBJ1-6; no reliable D call. V was cut by 6 bases and J by 5 bases, with 11 bases left in between. The CDR3 runs 14 residues. Germline CDR1 and CDR2: SNHLY and FYNNEI. The CDR3 region has the DNA TGTGCCAGCAGGCCCGGGAACAATAATTCACCCCTCCACTTT. Protein sequence: CASRPGNNNSPLHF. Full variable domain (outside the CDR3, taken from reference TRBV2 and TRBJ1-6): EPEVTQTPSHQVTQMGQEVILRCVPISNHLYFYWYRQILGQKVEFLVSFYNNEISEKSEIFDDQFSVERPDGSNFTLKIRSTKLEDSAMYFCASRPGNNNSPLHFGNGTRLTVT.

This rearrangement joins TRBV10-2 to TRBJ2-2; D might be TRBD1 (6 bases). Germline V gene sequence: CDR1 WSHSY, CDR2 SAAADI. The V end was cut by 7 bases, the J end by 5 bases, with 8 bases between. The CDR3 is 12 amino acids. The CDR3 nucleotides are TGCGCCAGCATTCAGGGGACCGGGGAGCTGTTTTTT. Translated: CASIQGTGELFF.

V is TRBV2 and J is TRBJ2-3; 7 bases fit TRBD2. The V and J ends lost 6 bases and 4 bases, in that order; junction bases with no gene match: 13. Germline values: CDR1 SNHLY, CDR2 FYNNEI. This CDR3 is 16 amino acids long. Here the CDR3 DNA reads TGTGCCAGCAGCTCGAGCGGGGCCCTTGATGCAGATACGCAGTATTTT. This translates into CASSSSGALDADTQYF.

The rearrangement uses TRBV6-8 and TRBJ2-2, with a weak D call TRBD1 (6 bases). CDR3 size: 17 residues. V lost 8 bases, J lost 3 bases, and 22 bases lay in between. Germline values: CDR1 MNHGY, CDR2 SAAAGT. The CDR3 spells CASAGTTVLVYTGELFF. The CDR3 DNA sequence: TGTGCCAGCGCCGGGACAACTGTTTTAGTGTACACCGGGGAGCTGTTTTTT.

This clone occurred once. The V and J genes are TRBV6-7 and TRBJ1-1; weak D call: TRBD1 (6 bases). TRBV6-7 is annotated as an ORF whose role is uncertain. This CDR3 has 12 residues. Trimming stripped 1 base from V and 8 bases from J, with 8 bases between. The CDR3 protein is CASSYWGAEAFF. CDR3 nucleotides: TGTGCCAGCAGTTACTGGGGGGCCGAAGCTTTCTTT.

The chain is built from TRBV18 and TRBJ1-1; D remains ambiguous. V was pared by 3 bases and J by 1 base, with 12 bases between. CDR3 length equals 15 residues. Germline lookup yields CDR1 KGHSH and CDR2 LQKENI. CDR3 amino acids: CASSPRTVQNTEAFF. DNA of the CDR3: TGTGCCAGCTCACCCCGGACCGTACAGAACACTGAAGCTTTCTTT.

This clone has a handful of counts. The chain employs TRBV25-1 and TRBJ1-6; TRBD1 agrees at 12 bases. Germline values: CDR1 MGHDK, CDR2 SYGVNS. The CDR3 consists of 13 residues. V was clipped by 9 bases and J by 9 bases; unmatched bases: 3. DNA of the CDR3: TGTGCCAGTACGGGACAGGGGGCTTCACCCCTCCACTTT. Translation: CASTGQGASPLHF.

The V gene is TRBV18, the J gene TRBJ1-5; D may be TRBD1 (5 bases). CDR3 length equals 14 residues. Germline loops: CDR1 KGHSH, CDR2 LQKENI. Between the trimmed V and J ends, which lost 3 bases and 10 bases, there was a span of 16 bases. As DNA, the CDR3 is TGTGCCAGCTCACCTCGGGACCCTCCATCCCCCCAGCATTTT. This encodes CASSPRDPPSPQHF. The complete variable domain, with remaining parts taken from reference TRBV18 and TRBJ1-5, reads NAGVMQNPRHLVRRRGQEARLRCSPMKGHSHVYWYRQLPEEGLKFMVYLQKENIIDESGMPKERFSAEFPKEGPSILRIQQVVRGDSAAYFCASSPRDPPSPQHFGDGTRLSIL.

The rearrangement uses TRBV14 and TRBJ1-1; the D gene is possibly TRBD1 (5 bases). CDR1 is SGHDN and CDR2 is FVKESK in the germline V gene. This CDR3 is built from 13 residues. Trimming cost V 5 bases and J 5 bases, with 12 bases left between them. The CDR3 DNA reads as TGTGCCAGCAGCAGCAGGGTTGGGACTGAAGCTTTCTTT. It is translated as CASSSRVGTEAFF.